The source of this TCR beta chain is a study of cytomegalovirus exposure and HLA in healthy donors. Across the whole study: An early release of data contained about 85 million unique TCRs, which came from HLA-typed donors. Study-level findings and limits: Roughly uniform depth of sequencing across donors was assumed in presence/absence analyses.

The CDR3 sequence is 13 residues long. Germline V gives CDR1 SGDLS, CDR2 YYNGEE. Trimming took off 5 bases at V and 8 bases at J, with 13 bases between the two ends. 13 Jbeta primers and 60 Vbeta primers were used for the PCR. Generated by immunoSEQ multiplex PCR, the TCRdb table keeps only in-frame clones and is missing some. The sample has approximately 100,000 clones, 60% to 80% seen once. This clone was observed a single time. Antigen specificity is unknown. The specimen was PBMCs. The source is a woman aged 40-49 years in good health and CMV-seronegative. This chain joins TRBV9 and TRBJ1-4; D remains ambiguous. Here the CDR3 reads CASSGLVAEKLFF. The CDR3 nucleotides read TGTGCCAGCAGTGGACTGGTGGCGGAAAAACTGTTTTTT.